Given below is one T cell receptor (beta chain) in context. The antigen remains unidentified. The data derive from a study of T-cell reconstitution after alpha-beta-depleted transplantation in children. Study-level results: Several hundred expanded graft clones reportedly gave rise to the alpha-beta T cells present about two months after transplant. T-cell counts and diversity at one year post-transplant came mainly from newly produced T cells. Several patients had high TCRbeta diversity at day 60; it came from surviving recipient T cells and thymic progenitors.

The TCRbeta library was prepared with unique molecular identifiers. TCRdb reprocessed the PCR reads with MiXCR, giving one entry per CDR3 protein. This table has fewer than 750,000 distinct CDR3 sequences, approximately 22% appearing once. This CDR3 region has 15 residues. Trimming removed 2 bases at V and 2 bases at J, with 13 bases between. Germline CDR1 reads MNHEY; CDR2 reads SVGEGT. The chain is built from TRBV6-2 or TRBV6-3 and TRBJ2-7, with D perhaps TRBD2 (6 bases). The origin of this receptor is a boy less than two years old who had a stem cell transplant for acute myeloid leukemia, so the T cells may come from the graft donor. Sequenced material: PBMCs, mostly from graft donor cells, taken 360 days after TCRalphabeta/CD19-depleted stem cell transplant. The CDR3 DNA sequence: TGTGCCAGCAGTTACGGAGGGCAGGAAACCTACGAGCAGTACTTC. It is translated as CASSYGGQETYEQYF.